Listed below are T cell receptor beta chains from one sample, sequenced in a study of shared clonotypes between healthy human individuals. The assay was immunoSEQ multiplex PCR, and TCRdb's table has in-frame clones only and misses some. Here the sample spans about 2 million clones, 85% to 95% being singletons. The sample consisted of naive CD4+ T cells sorted from blood. Every receptor here comes from a man younger than 30 in good health. Both conserved end residues are part of each CDR3. The D gene is left open where the match is weak. Clone size appears in some rows only: once, few, many, or a class for an expanded clone.

TRBJ1-3	NA	TRBV7-9	NA	TGTGCCAGCGACGTCTCTGGAAACACCATATATTTT	CASDVSGNTIYF
TRBJ2-3	NA	TRBV9	NA	TGTGCCAGCACCCGTAGCCAAAACGCAGATACGCAGTATTTT	CASTRSQNADTQYF
TRBJ1-2	NA	TRBV28	once	TGTGCCAGCAGTTTAAGTGTTAACTATGGCTACACCTTC	CASSLSVNYGYTF
TRBJ2-1	NA	TRBV11-2	NA	TGTGCCAGCAGCTTAGGCGGGGGCCTTTATTCGGGTCCGTTCTTC	CASSLGGGLYSGPFF
TRBJ2-7	NA	TRBV7-9	NA	TGTGCCAGCAGCTTAGTAGGAGGGGGCGAGCAGTACTTC	CASSLVGGGEQYF
TRBJ2-7	TRBD2	TRBV4-3	once	TGCGCCAGCAGCCAAGCCGGGACTAGCGGGAAGCAGTACTTC	CASSQAGTSGKQYF
TRBJ2-2	TRBD2	TRBV19	NA	TGTGCCAGTAGTGCCGGACTAGCGGGGGGCCGATACACCGGGGAGCTGTTTTTT	CASSAGLAGGRYTGELFF
TRBJ1-2	NA	TRBV28	NA	TGTGCCAGCAGTTTTGGACGGCTAGCTAACTATGGCTACACCTTC	CASSFGRLANYGYTF
TRBJ1-2	NA	TRBV2	NA	TGTGCCAGCAGATGGCCTCGGGACTGGTATGGCTACACCTTC	CASRWPRDWYGYTF
TRBJ2-3	NA	TRBV6-5	NA	TGTGCCAGCGCCGGAGGGGGCCTCGGGGGCGATACGCAGTATTTT	CASAGGGLGGDTQYF
TRBJ2-2	NA	TRBV11-2	NA	TGTGCCAGCAGCTTCGCGAACACCGGGGAGCTGTTTTTT	CASSFANTGELFF
TRBJ1-4	TRBD1	TRBV27	NA	TGTGCCAGCAGTCTACAGGGGGCCAATGAAAAACTGTTTTTT	CASSLQGANEKLFF
TRBJ2-2	NA	TRBV28	many	TGTGCCAGCGTAGACGGGGGCACCGGGGAGCTGTTTTTT	CASVDGGTGELFF
TRBJ2-5	NA	TRBV25-1	NA	TGTGCCAGCAGTGATCCGACGGGGGTGCAAGAGACCCAGTACTTC	CASSDPTGVQETQYF
TRBJ2-1	TRBD1	TRBV5-1	NA	TGCGCCAGTGAACTAAATAACAGGGGCGATGAGCAGTTCTTC	CASELNNRGDEQFF
TRBJ2-4	TRBD1	TRBV7-2	NA	TGTGCCAGCAGCTTGTACAGGGGAGTGGGAAACATTCAGTACTTC	CASSLYRGVGNIQYF
TRBJ1-6	NA	TRBV5-6	once	TGTGCCAGCAGCCCTTTGGCGGGGGCCGGGAATTCACCCCTCCACTTT	CASSPLAGAGNSPLHF
TRBJ2-5	NA	TRBV2	once	TGTGCCAGCAGCGGACTAACCGGGACTGGGCAAGAGACCCAGTACTTC	CASSGLTGTGQETQYF
TRBJ2-3	NA	TRBV7-6	NA	TGTGCCAGCAGCTCAATCAGCACAGATACGCAGTATTTT	CASSSISTDTQYF
TRBJ1-6	TRBD1	TRBV27	NA	TGTGCCAGCCGACAGGGGACGACAGGAGATTCACCCCTCCACTTT	CASRQGTTGDSPLHF
TRBJ1-2	TRBD1	TRBV7-2	NA	TGTGCCGGCCTTGGGGACAGGTGGTTGCAGGAGGGCTATGGCTACACCTTC	CAGLGDRWLQEGYGYTF
TRBJ1-1	NA	TRBV6-5	NA	TGTGCCAGCAGTTACTCGAGGGCGCGATTCTACACTGAAGCTTTCTTT	CASSYSRARFYTEAFF
TRBJ2-1	TRBD2	TRBV6-1	once	TGTGCCATTAGCGGGGGGAGCTCCTACAATGAGCAGTTCTTC	CAISGGSSYNEQFF
TRBJ1-4	TRBD1	TRBV2	NA	TGTGCCAGCGGACAGAACAGGGGTAATGAAAAACTGTTTTTT	CASGQNRGNEKLFF
TRBJ2-3	TRBD1	TRBV6-5	NA	TGTGCCAGCAGACGACAGGGTCCTAACACAGATACGCAGTATTTT	CASRRQGPNTDTQYF
TRBJ2-7	NA	TRBV7-9	NA	TGTGCCAGCAGCGCCGAGGCGGGGTTCTCCTACGAGCAGTACTTC	CASSAEAGFSYEQYF
TRBJ1-1	NA	TRBV4-1	NA	TGCGCCAGCAGCCGTGAGGGCGCGTACACTGAAGCTTTCTTT	CASSREGAYTEAFF
TRBJ2-1	NA	TRBV6-5	NA	TGTGCCAGCAGTCCGGACCGTACGAGCAGGCAGTTCTTC	CASSPDRTSRQFF
TRBJ2-3	NA	TRBV7-2	NA	TGTGCCAGCAGCCCCGGGGGACAAACAGATACGCAGTATTTT	CASSPGGQTDTQYF